This TCR beta chain was observed in a study of OX40 agonist ivuxolimab in advanced cancers. Study as a whole: Partial responses were observed in three patients, of whom one had hepatocellular carcinoma and two had cutaneous melanoma.

Trimming removed 6 bases from V and 7 bases from J, with 15 bases in between. CDR3 length equals 14 residues. Germline CDR1 SNHLY, CDR2 FYNNEI. Broader study findings: Researchers did not establish what antigens the expanded peripheral T cells target.

Profiling relied on immunoSEQ multiplex PCR, and the TCRdb table lists in-frame clones only, not all of them. The data contain some 70,000 clones, 80% of them singletons. About this clone: Antigen unknown.

The sequencing used CD4+ or CD8+ T cells sorted from blood, collected in a trial of the OX40 agonist ivuxolimab. This clonotype originated in an adult with an advanced solid tumor such as melanoma, head and neck, liver or kidney cancer. The chain is built from TRBV2 and TRBJ1-4; D is possibly TRBD1 (5 bases). The CDR3 coding sequence is TGTGCCAGCAGCTTTAGAGGGGCGGGTGAAAAACTGTTTTTT. Translating it yields CASSFRGAGEKLFF.